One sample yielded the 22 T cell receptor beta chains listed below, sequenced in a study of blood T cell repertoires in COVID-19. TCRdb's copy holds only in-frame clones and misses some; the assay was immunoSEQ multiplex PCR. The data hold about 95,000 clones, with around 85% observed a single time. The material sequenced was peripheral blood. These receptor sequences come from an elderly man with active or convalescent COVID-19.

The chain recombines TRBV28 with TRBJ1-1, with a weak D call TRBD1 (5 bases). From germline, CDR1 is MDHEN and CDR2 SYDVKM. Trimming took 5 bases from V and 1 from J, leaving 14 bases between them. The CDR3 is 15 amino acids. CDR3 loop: CASSPPRGGNTEAFF. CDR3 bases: TGTGCCAGCAGTCCCCCGCGGGGGGGGAACACTGAAGCTTTCTTT.

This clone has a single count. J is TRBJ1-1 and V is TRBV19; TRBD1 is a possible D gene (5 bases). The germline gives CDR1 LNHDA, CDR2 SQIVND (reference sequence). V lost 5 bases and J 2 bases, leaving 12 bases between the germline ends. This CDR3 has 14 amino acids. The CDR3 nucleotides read TGTGCCAGTAGTTTAAGGACATTCAACACTGAAGCTTTCTTT. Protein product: CASSLRTFNTEAFF.

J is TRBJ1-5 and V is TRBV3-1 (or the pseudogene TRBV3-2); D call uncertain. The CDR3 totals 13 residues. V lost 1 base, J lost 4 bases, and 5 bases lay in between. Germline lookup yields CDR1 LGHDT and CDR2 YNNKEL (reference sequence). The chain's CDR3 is CASSQGGNQPQHF. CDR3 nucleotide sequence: TGTGCCAGCAGCCAAGGAGGAAATCAGCCCCAGCATTTT.

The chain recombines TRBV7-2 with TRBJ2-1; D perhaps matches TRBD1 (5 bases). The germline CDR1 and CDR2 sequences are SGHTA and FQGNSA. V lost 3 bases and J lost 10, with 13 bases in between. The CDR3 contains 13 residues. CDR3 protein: CASSFDPAGEQFF. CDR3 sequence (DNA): TGTGCCAGCAGCTTTGACCCTGCAGGGGAGCAGTTCTTC.

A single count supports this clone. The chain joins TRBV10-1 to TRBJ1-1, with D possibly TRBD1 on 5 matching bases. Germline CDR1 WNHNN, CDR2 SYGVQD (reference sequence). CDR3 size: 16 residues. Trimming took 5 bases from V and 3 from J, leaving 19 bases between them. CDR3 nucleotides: TGCGCCAGCAGTCCTCCGTCCGCCGGGACTCACACTGAAGCTTTCTTT. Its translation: CASSPPSAGTHTEAFF.

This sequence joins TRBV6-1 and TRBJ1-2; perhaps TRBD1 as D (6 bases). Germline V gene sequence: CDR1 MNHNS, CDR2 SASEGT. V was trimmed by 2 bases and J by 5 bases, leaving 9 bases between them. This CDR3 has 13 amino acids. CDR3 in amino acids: CASSERDIYGYTF. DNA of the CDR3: TGTGCCAGCAGTGAAAGGGACATATATGGCTACACCTTC.

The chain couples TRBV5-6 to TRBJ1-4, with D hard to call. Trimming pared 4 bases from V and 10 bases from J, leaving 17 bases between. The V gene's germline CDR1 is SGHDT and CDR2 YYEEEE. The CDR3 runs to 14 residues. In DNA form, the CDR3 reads TGTGCCAGCAGCCCAGGAACAGTACCAGGAAAACTGTTTTTT. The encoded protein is CASSPGTVPGKLFF.

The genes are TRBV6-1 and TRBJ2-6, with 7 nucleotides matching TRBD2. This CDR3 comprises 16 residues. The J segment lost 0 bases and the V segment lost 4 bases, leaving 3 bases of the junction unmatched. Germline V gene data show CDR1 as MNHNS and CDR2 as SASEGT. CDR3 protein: CASSGGGVSGANVLTF. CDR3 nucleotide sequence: TGTGCCAGCAGTGGTGGGGGGGTCTCTGGGGCCAACGTCCTGACTTTC.

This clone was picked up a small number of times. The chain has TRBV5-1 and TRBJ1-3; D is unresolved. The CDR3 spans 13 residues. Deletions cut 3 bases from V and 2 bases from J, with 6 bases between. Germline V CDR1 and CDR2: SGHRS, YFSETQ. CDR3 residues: CASSSEPGNTIYF. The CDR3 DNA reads TGCGCCAGCAGCTCGGAGCCTGGAAACACCATATATTTT. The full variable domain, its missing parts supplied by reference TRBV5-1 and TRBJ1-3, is KAGVTQTPRYLIKTRGQQVTLSCSPISGHRSVSWYQQTPGQGLQFLFEYFSETQRNKGNFPGRFSGRQFSNSRSEMNVSTLELGDSALYLCASSSEPGNTIYFGEGSWLTVV.

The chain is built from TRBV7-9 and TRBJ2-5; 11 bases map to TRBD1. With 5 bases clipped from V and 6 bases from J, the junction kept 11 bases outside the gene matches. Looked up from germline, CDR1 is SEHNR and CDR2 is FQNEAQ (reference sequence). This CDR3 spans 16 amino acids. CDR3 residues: CASSPGVGQGAKTQYF. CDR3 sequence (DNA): TGTGCCAGCAGCCCAGGGGTCGGACAGGGGGCCAAGACCCAGTACTTC.

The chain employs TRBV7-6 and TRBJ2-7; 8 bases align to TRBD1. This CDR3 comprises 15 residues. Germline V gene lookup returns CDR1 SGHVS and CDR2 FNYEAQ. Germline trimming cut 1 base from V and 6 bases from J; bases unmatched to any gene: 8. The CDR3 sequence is CASSLELRTGGEQYF. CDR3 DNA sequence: TGTGCCAGCAGCTTAGAATTACGTACAGGGGGCGAGCAGTACTTC.

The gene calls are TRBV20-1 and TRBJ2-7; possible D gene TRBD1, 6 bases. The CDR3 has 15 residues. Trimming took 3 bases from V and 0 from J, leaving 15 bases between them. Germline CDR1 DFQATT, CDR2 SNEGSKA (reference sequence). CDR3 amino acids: CSASRGWHPSYEQYF. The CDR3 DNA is TGCAGTGCTAGTAGGGGGTGGCACCCCTCCTACGAGCAGTACTTC.

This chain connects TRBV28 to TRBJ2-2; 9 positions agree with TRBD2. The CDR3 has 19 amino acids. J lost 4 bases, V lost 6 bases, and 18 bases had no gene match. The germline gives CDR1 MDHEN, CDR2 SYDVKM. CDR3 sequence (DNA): TGTGCCAGCAGCTTGCGCCGCGCGGGCGGGGGGGCCAGCACCGGGGAGCTGTTTTTT. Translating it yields CASSLRRAGGGASTGELFF. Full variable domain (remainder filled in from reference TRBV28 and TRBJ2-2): DVKVTQSSRYLVKRTGEKVFLECVQDMDHENMFWYRQDPGLGLRLIYFSYDVKMKEKGDIPEGYSVSREKKERFSLILESASTNQTSMYLCASSLRRAGGGASTGELFFGEGSRLTVL.

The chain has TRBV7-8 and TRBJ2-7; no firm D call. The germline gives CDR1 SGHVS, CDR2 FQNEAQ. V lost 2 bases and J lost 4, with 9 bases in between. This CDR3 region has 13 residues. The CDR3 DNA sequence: TGTGCCAGCAGCTTACCCTCGTCTTACGAGCAGTACTTC. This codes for CASSLPSSYEQYF.

CDR3 residues: CASSWTGEGAFF. Written as DNA, the CDR3 is TGTGCCAGCAGCTGGACAGGGGAGGGAGCTTTCTTT. This chain connects TRBV5-6 to TRBJ1-1; 9 bases line up with TRBD1. The CDR3 runs to 12 residues. Germline V gene lookup returns CDR1 SGHDT and CDR2 YYEEEE. With 3 bases clipped from V and 10 bases from J, the junction kept 4 bases outside the gene matches.

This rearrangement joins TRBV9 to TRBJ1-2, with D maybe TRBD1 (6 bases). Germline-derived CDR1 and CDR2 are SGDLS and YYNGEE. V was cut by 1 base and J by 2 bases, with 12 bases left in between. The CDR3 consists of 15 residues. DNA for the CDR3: TGTGCCAGCAGCGTAACGGGGGGCCCCAACTATGGCTACACCTTC. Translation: CASSVTGGPNYGYTF. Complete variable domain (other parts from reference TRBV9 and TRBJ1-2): DSGVTQTPKHLITATGQRVTLRCSPRSGDLSVYWYQQSLDQGLQFLIQYYNGEERAKGNILERFSAQQFPDLHSELNLSSLELGDSALYFCASSVTGGPNYGYTFGSGTRLTVV.

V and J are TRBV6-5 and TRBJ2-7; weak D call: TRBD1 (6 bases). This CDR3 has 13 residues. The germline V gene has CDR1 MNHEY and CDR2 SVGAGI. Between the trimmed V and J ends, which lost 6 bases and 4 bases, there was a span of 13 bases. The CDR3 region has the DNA TGTGCCAGCAGACCGGGACAACGGTACGAGCAGTACTTC. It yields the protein CASRPGQRYEQYF.

CDR3 in DNA: TGCGCCAGCAGCTTGGGAGGGAACGTGGGTGGCTACACCTTC. Amino acid sequence: CASSLGGNVGGYTF. The rearrangement joins TRBV5-1 to TRBJ1-2; D remains unclear. The germline gives CDR1 SGHRS, CDR2 YFSETQ. The germline V and J ends were trimmed by 0 bases and 7 bases, with 13 bases remaining between them. There are 14 residues in the CDR3. Full variable domain (remainder filled in from reference TRBV5-1 and TRBJ1-2): KAGVTQTPRYLIKTRGQQVTLSCSPISGHRSVSWYQQTPGQGLQFLFEYFSETQRNKGNFPGRFSGRQFSNSRSEMNVSTLELGDSALYLCASSLGGNVGGYTFGSGTRLTVV.

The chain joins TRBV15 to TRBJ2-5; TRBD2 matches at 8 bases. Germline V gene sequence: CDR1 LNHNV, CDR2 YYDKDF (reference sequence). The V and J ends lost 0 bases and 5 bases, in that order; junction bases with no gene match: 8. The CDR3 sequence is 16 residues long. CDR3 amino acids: CATSREPGLGGETQYF. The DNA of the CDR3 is TGTGCCACCAGCAGAGAACCGGGACTAGGAGGGGAGACCCAGTACTTC. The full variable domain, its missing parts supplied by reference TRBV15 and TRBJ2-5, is DAMVIQNPRYQVTQFGKPVTLSCSQTLNHNVMYWYQQKSSQAPKLLFHYYDKDFNNEADTPDNFQSRRPNTSFCFLDIRSPGLGDTAMYLCATSREPGLGGETQYFGPGTRLLVL.

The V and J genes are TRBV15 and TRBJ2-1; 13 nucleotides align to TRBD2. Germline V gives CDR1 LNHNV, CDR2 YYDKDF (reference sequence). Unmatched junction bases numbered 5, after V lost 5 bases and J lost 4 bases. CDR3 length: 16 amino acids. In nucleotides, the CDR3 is TGTGCCACCAGCCCCCGGGGACTAGCGGGGTACAATGAGCAGTTCTTC. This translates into CATSPRGLAGYNEQFF.

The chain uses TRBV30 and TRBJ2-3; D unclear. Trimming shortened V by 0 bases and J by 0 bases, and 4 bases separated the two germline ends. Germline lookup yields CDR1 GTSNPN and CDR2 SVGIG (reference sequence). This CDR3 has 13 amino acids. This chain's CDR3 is CAWSVGSTDTQYF. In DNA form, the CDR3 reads TGTGCCTGGAGTGTGGGCAGCACAGATACGCAGTATTTT.

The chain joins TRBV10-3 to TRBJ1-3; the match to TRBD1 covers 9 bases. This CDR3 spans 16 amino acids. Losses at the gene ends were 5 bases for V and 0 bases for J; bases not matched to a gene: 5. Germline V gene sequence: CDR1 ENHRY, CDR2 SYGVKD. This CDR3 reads CAISPIQGASGNTIYF. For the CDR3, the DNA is TGTGCCATCAGTCCTATACAGGGGGCCTCTGGAAACACCATATATTTT.